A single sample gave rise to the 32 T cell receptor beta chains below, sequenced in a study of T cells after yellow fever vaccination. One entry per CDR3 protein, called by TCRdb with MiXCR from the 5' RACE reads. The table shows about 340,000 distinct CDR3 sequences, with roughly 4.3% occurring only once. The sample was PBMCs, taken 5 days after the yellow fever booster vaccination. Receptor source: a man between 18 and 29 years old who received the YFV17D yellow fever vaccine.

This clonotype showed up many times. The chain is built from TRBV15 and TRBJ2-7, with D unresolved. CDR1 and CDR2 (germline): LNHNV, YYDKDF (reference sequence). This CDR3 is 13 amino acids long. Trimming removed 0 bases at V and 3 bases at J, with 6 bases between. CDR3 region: CATSRDPNYEQYF. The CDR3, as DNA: TGTGCCACCAGCAGAGATCCCAACTACGAGCAGTACTTC.

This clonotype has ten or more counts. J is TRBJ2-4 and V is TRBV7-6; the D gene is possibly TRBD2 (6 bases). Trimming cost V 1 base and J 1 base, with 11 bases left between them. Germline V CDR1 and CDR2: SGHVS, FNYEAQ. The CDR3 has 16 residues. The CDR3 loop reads CASSLDGGGAKNIQYF. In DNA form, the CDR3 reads TGTGCCAGCAGCTTAGACGGGGGTGGGGCCAAAAACATTCAGTACTTC.

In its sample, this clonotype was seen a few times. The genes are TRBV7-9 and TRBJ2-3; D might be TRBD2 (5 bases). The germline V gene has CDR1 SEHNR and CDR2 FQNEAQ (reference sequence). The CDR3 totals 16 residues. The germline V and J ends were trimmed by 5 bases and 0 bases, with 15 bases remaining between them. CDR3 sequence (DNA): TGTGCCAGCAGCCCCCCGATGGAGGCTAGCACAGATACGCAGTATTTT. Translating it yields CASSPPMEASTDTQYF.

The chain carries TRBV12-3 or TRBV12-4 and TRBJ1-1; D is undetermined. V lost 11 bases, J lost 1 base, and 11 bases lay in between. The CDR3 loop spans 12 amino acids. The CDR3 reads CASNSRNTEAFF. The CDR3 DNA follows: TGTGCCTCGAACTCAAGGAACACTGAAGCTTTCTTT.

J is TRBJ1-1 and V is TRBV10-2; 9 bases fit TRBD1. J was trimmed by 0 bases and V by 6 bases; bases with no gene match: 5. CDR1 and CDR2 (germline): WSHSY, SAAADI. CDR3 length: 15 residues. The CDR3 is CASRKDRGMNTEAFF. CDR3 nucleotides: TGCGCCAGCAGGAAAGACAGGGGGATGAACACTGAAGCTTTCTTT.

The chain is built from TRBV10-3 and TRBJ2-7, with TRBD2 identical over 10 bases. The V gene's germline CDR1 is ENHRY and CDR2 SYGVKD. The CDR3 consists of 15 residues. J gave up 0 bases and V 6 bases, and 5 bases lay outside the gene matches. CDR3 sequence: CAISGGLAVSYEQYF. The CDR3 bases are TGTGCCATCAGCGGCGGACTAGCGGTCTCCTACGAGCAGTACTTC.

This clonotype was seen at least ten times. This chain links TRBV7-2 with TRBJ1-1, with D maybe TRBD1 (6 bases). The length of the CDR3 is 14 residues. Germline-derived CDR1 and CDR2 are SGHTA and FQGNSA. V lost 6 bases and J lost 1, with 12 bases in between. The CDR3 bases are TGTGCCAGCAGTTTTGGGACAACGAACACTGAAGCTTTCTTT. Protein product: CASSFGTTNTEAFF. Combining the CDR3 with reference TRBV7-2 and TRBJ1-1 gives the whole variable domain GAGVSQSPSNKVTEKGKDVELRCDPISGHTALYWYRQSLGQGLEFLIYFQGNSAPDKSGLPSDRFSAERTGGSVSTLTIQRTQQEDSAVYLCASSFGTTNTEAFFGQGTRLTVV.

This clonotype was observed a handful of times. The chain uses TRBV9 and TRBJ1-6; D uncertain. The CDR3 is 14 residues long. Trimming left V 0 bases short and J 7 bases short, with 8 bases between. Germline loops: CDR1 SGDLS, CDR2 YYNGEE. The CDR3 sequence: CASSVVAGNSPLHF. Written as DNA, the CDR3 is TGTGCCAGCAGCGTAGTGGCAGGCAATTCACCCCTCCACTTT.

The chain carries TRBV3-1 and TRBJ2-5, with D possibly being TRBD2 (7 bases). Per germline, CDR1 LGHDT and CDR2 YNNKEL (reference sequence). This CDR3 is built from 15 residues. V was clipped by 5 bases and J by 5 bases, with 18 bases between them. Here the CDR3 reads CASSFGGPKGETQYF. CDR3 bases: TGTGCCAGCAGCTTCGGGGGGCCTAAAGGGGAGACCCAGTACTTC.

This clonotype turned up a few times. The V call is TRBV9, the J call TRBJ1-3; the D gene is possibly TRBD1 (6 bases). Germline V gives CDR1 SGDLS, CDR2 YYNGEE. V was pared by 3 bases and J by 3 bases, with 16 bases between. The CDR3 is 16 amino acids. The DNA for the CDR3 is TGTGCCAGCAGCGCAGACGCTACAGGGTTTGGAAACACCATATATTTT. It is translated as CASSADATGFGNTIYF. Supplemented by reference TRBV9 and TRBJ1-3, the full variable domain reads DSGVTQTPKHLITATGQRVTLRCSPRSGDLSVYWYQQSLDQGLQFLIQYYNGEERAKGNILERFSAQQFPDLHSELNLSSLELGDSALYFCASSADATGFGNTIYFGEGSWLTVV.

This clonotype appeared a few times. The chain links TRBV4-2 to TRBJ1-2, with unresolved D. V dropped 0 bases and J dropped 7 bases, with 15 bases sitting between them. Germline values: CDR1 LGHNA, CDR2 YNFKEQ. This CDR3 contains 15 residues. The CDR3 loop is CASSQDADFPSGYTF. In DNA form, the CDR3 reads TGTGCCAGCAGCCAAGATGCTGATTTTCCCTCTGGCTACACCTTC.

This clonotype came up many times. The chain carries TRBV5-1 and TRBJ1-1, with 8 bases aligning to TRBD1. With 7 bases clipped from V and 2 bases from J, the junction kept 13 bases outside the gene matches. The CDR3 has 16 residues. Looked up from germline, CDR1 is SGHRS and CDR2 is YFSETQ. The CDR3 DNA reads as TGCGCCAGCTATCCCTACCCGGACAGGGCAAACACTGAAGCTTTCTTT. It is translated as CASYPYPDRANTEAFF.

CDR3 nucleotide sequence: TGCAGTGCTCCGAAGGGGGGACAGGGGCGTTACAATCAGCCCCAGCATTTT. Amino acids: CSAPKGGQGRYNQPQHF. The chain has TRBV20-1 and TRBJ1-5, with 10 bases matching TRBD1. V lost 5 bases and J lost 3; bases outside the gene matches: 13. The CDR3 runs 17 residues. CDR1 and CDR2 (germline): DFQATT, SNEGSKA (reference sequence).

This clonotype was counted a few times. CDR3 protein: CASSYSSRNQPQHF. The DNA of the CDR3 is TGTGCCAGCAGTTACTCCAGTCGCAATCAGCCCCAGCATTTT. The chain links TRBV6-2 or TRBV6-3 to TRBJ1-5, with no clear D. Between the trimmed V and J ends, which lost 0 bases and 2 bases, there was a span of 5 bases. This CDR3 is built from 14 residues. Looked up from germline, CDR1 is MNHEY and CDR2 is SVGEGT.

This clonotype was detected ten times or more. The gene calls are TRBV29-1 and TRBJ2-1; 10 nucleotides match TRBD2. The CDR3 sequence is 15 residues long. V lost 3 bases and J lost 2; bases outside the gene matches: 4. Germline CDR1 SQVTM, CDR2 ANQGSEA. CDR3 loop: CSVEKAGGPYNEQFF. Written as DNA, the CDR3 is TGCAGCGTTGAGAAAGCGGGGGGGCCCTACAATGAGCAGTTCTTC.

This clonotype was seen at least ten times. The CDR3 reads CASSTPGTGTHEQYV. Here the CDR3 DNA reads TGTGCCAGCAGTACCCCCGGGACAGGCACCCACGAGCAGTACGTC. V and J are TRBV28 and TRBJ2-7; TRBD1 agrees at 8 bases. The junction had 11 bases not matched to a gene; V was cut back by 5 bases and J by 5 bases. The germline gives CDR1 MDHEN, CDR2 SYDVKM. CDR3 size: 15 residues.

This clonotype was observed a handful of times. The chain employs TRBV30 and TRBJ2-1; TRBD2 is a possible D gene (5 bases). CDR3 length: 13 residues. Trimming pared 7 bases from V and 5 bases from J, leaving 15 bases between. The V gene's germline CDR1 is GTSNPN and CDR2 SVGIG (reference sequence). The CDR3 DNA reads TGTGCCTTTTCGGACGGGATGGACAATGAGCAGTTCTTC. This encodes CAFSDGMDNEQFF.

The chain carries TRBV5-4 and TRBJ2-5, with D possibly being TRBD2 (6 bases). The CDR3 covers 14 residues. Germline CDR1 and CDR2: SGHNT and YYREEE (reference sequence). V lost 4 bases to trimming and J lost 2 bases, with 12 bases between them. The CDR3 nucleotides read TGTGCCAGCAGCCTCCCGGGGGTTCAAGAGACCCAGTACTTC. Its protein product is CASSLPGVQETQYF.

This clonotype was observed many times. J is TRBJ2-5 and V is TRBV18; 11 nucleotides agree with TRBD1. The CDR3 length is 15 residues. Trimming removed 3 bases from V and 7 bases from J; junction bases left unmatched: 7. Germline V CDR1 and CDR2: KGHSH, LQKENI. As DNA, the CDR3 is TGTGCCAGCTCACCGGACAGGGGGCCGCATGGGACCCAGTACTTC. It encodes CASSPDRGPHGTQYF.

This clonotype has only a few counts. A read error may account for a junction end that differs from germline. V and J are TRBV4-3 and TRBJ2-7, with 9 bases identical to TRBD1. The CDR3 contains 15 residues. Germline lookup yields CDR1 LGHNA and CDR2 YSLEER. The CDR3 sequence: CASSPRDRDRYGQYF. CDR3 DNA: TGCGCCAGCAGCCCTAGGGACAGGGACCGATACGGGCAGTACTTC.

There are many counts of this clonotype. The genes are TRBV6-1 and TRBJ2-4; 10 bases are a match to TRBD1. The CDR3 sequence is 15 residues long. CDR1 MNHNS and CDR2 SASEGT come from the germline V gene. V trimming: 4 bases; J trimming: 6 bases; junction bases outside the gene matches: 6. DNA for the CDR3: TGTGCCAGCAGTGGCCCATGGACAGGGGGAAACATTCAGTACTTC. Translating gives CASSGPWTGGNIQYF.

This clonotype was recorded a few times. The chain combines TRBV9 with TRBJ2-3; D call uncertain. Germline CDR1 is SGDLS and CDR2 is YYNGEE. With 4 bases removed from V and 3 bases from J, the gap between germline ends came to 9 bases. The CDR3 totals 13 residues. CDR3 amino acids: CASSTDFTDTQYF. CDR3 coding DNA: TGTGCCAGCAGCACCGATTTTACAGATACGCAGTATTTT. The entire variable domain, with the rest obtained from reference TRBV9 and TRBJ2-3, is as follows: DSGVTQTPKHLITATGQRVTLRCSPRSGDLSVYWYQQSLDQGLQFLIQYYNGEERAKGNILERFSAQQFPDLHSELNLSSLELGDSALYFCASSTDFTDTQYFGPGTRLTVL.

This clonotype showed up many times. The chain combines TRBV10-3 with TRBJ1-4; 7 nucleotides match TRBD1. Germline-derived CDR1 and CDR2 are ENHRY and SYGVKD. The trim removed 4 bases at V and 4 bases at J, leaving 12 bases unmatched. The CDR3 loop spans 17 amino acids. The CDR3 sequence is CAISGTRDSYGNEKLFF. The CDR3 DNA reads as TGTGCCATCAGTGGGACCCGGGACAGTTATGGTAATGAAAAACTGTTTTTT.

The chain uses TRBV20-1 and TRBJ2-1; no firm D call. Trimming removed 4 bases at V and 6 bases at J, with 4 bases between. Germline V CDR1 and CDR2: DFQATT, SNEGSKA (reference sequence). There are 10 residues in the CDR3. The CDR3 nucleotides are TGCAGTGCTATGGGCAATGAGCAGTTCTTC. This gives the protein CSAMGNEQFF.

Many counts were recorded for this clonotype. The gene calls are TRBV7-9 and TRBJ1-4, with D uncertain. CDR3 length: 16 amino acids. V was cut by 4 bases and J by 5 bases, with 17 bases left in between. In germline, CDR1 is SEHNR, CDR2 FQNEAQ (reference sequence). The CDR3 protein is CASSSTRGVRNEKLFF. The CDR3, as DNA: TGTGCCAGCAGCTCTACCCGGGGAGTACGAAATGAAAAACTGTTTTTT.

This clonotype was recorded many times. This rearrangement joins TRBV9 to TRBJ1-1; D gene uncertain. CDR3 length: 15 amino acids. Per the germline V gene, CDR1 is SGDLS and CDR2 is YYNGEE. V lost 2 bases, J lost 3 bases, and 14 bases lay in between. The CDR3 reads CASSVLGIQDTEAFF. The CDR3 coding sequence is TGTGCCAGCAGCGTTTTGGGGATCCAGGACACTGAAGCTTTCTTT.

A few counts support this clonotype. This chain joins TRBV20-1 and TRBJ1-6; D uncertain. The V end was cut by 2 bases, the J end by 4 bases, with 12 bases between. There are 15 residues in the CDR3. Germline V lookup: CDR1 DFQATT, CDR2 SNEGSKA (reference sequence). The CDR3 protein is CSARSGGLYNSPLHF. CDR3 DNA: TGCAGTGCTAGATCCGGCGGACTGTATAATTCACCCCTCCACTTT.

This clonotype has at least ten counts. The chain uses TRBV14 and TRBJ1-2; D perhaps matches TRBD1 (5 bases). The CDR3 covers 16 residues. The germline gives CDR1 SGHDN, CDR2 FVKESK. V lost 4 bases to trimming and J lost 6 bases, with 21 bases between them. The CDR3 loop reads CASSLNSRAGGHGYTF. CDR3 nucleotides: TGTGCCAGCAGCCTTAATTCGCGGGCCGGGGGACATGGCTACACCTTC.

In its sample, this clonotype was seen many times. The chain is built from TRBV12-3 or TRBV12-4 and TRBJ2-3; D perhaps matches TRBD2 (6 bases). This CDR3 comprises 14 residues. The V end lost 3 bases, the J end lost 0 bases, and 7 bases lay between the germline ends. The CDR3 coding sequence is TGTGCCAGCAGTTTGGAGGGAAGCACAGATACGCAGTATTTT. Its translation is CASSLEGSTDTQYF.

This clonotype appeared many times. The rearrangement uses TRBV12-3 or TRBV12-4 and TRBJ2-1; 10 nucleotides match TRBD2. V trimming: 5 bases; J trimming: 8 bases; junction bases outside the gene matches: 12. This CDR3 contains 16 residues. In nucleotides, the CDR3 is TGTGCCAGCAGTCAGGATAGCGGGGGGCTGGCCGATGAGCAGTTCTTC. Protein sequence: CASSQDSGGLADEQFF.

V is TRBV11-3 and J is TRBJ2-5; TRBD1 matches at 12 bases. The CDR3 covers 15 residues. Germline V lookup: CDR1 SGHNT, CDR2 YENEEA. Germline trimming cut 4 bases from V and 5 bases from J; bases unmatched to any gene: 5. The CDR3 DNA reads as TGTGCCAGCAGCTCCGGGACAGGGGGCTTGGAGACCCAGTACTTC. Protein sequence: CASSSGTGGLETQYF.

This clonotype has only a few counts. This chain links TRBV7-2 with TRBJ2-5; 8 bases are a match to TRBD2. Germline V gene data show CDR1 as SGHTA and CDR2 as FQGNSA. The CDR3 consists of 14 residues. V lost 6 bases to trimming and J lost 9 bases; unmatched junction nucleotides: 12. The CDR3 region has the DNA TGTGCCAGCAGACGAGCGGGTGCAGCGGGGGCCCAGTACTTC. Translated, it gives CASRRAGAAGAQYF.